The source of this TCR beta chain is a study of response to subunit inactivated influenza vaccine. TCRdb re-called the RT-PCR reads with MiXCR, one entry per CDR3 protein. The sample has about 500,000 distinct CDR3 sequences, 10% to 15% seen once. This CDR3 comprises 14 residues. Trimming pared 0 bases from V and 9 bases from J, leaving 9 bases between. Germline V gene data show CDR1 as WSHSY and CDR2 as SAAADI. The sample consisted of PBMCs from blood, taken roughly 45 days after vaccination. V gene TRBV10-2 combines with J gene TRBJ1-6; D ambiguous. This sequence was found in a middle-aged man who received an inactivated influenza vaccine. The DNA for the CDR3 is TGCGCCAGCAGTGAGTCGCAAGGCTCTTCACCCCTCCACTTT. It encodes CASSESQGSSPLHF.